These 12 T cell receptor beta chains share one sample of origin, sequenced in a study of early T cells in non-severe SARS-CoV-2 infection (dated by TCRdb to the early 2020s). Libraries were built with 5' RACE. The instrument given in TCRdb is NextSeq 500. TCRdb reanalyzed the raw reads on its own, using fastp at Q25 for trimming and MiXCR for clone calling, and kept in-frame beta chains. Each entry is one CDR3 protein sequence, shown with its most common DNA and genes. Within this sample are tens of thousands of distinct CDR3 sequences, with 9.5% to 15% of them counted one time only. The ten largest account for around 4.5% of the sample. Source material: whole blood. These receptors came from an adult who was a healthcare worker with PCR-confirmed SARS-CoV-2 infection or an uninfected control (not recorded which).

The chain is built from TRBV29-1 and TRBJ2-1; D remains unclear. The germline CDR1 and CDR2 sequences are SQVTM and ANQGSEA. The CDR3 is 12 residues long. V was trimmed by 2 bases and J by 4 bases, leaving 6 bases between them. The CDR3 DNA reads TGCAGCGTTGAAAGCAGATACAATGAGCAGTTCTTC. This translates into CSVESRYNEQFF.

This clonotype was observed at least ten times. The chain links TRBV7-6 to TRBJ2-1, with 12 bases that match TRBD1. The V gene end was trimmed by 5 bases and the J gene end by 0 bases; junction bases not matched to a gene: 11. The germline CDR1 and CDR2 sequences are SGHVS and FNYEAQ. This CDR3 has 19 amino acids. CDR3 DNA sequence: TGTGCCAGCAGCCCTAGGGGACAGGGGGCAATTAGCTCCTACAATGAGCAGTTCTTC. Protein product: CASSPRGQGAISSYNEQFF.

This clonotype was counted a few times. The V call is TRBV7-2, the J call TRBJ1-1, with no clear D. Germline CDR1 is SGHTA and CDR2 is FQGNSA. This CDR3 region has 11 residues. V was cut by 5 bases and J by 3 bases, with 4 bases left in between. The CDR3 region is CASSDYTEAFF. Written as DNA, the CDR3 is TGTGCCAGCAGCGACTACACTGAAGCTTTCTTT.

This clonotype came up many times. The chain recombines TRBV12-3 or TRBV12-4 with TRBJ2-2; 9 positions agree with TRBD2. The J segment lost 5 bases and the V segment lost 5 bases, leaving 9 bases of the junction unmatched. This CDR3 is 16 amino acids long. The chain's CDR3 is CASSPLLAGTTGELFF. In DNA, the CDR3 is TGTGCCAGCAGTCCTCTTCTAGCGGGGACGACCGGGGAGCTGTTTTTT.

The chain links TRBV5-5 to TRBJ1-2; TRBD1 matches at 9 bases. The CDR3 extends over 16 amino acids. Germline V gene data show CDR1 as SGHKS and CDR2 as YYEKEE (reference sequence). The V gene end was trimmed by 4 bases and the J gene end by 2 bases; junction bases not matched to a gene: 9. The CDR3 sequence: CASSGTGGQGNYGYTF. In nucleotides, the CDR3 is TGTGCCAGCAGCGGGACAGGAGGACAGGGGAACTATGGCTACACCTTC. Supplemented by reference TRBV5-5 and TRBJ1-2, the full variable domain reads DAGVTQSPTHLIKTRGQQVTLRCSPISGHKSVSWYQQVLGQGPQFIFQYYEKEERGRGNFPDRFSARQFPNYSSELNVNALLLGDSALYLCASSGTGGQGNYGYTFGSGTRLTVV.

This clonotype appeared many times. The chain joins TRBV18 to TRBJ2-7; D tentatively fits TRBD1 or TRBD2 (5 bases each). V was shortened by 3 bases and J by 7 bases, with 13 bases between the two germline ends. The germline V gene encodes CDR1 KGHSH and CDR2 LQKENI. This CDR3 is built from 13 residues. The CDR3 reads CASSPGTSGEQYF. In DNA form, the CDR3 reads TGTGCCAGCTCACCCGGGACCTCCGGTGAGCAGTACTTC.

Only a few counts were recorded for this clonotype. The chain uses TRBV10-3 and TRBJ2-1; TRBD1 is a possible D gene (6 bases). There are 14 residues in the CDR3. Germline CDR1 ENHRY, CDR2 SYGVKD. The germline V and J ends were trimmed by 6 bases and 9 bases, with 18 bases remaining between them. CDR3 region: CAISNSATGPEQFF. In DNA, the CDR3 is TGTGCCATCAGCAATTCTGCGACAGGTCCTGAGCAGTTCTTC.

This clonotype was detected many times. This chain uses TRBV6-6 with TRBJ1-5; D possibly corresponds to TRBD1 (5 bases). CDR3 length: 14 amino acids. V was shortened by 3 bases and J by 6 bases, with 12 bases between the two germline ends. The germline V gene has CDR1 MNHNY and CDR2 SVGAGI (reference sequence). CDR3 DNA sequence: TGTGCCAGCAGTTATGGCCAGGGCGTTCAGCCCCAGCATTTT. Encoded protein: CASSYGQGVQPQHF.

The table lists this clonotype with a few counts. The chain carries TRBV21-1 and TRBJ2-2; whether TRBD2, the table's D call, matches the DNA was not checked. TRBV21-1 is flagged as a pseudogene. This CDR3 comprises 17 residues. The CDR3 region is CASSSPLAGGPAGELFF. As DNA, the CDR3 is TGTGCCAGCAGCAGCCCTTTGGCGGGAGGGCCCGCCGGGGAGCTGTTTTTT.

This clonotype was found many times. V is TRBV4-1 and J is TRBJ2-1; TRBD2 might be the D (6 bases). Trimming left V 0 bases short and J 4 bases short, with 13 bases between. This CDR3 has 16 amino acids. The germline CDR1 and CDR2 sequences are MGHRA and YSYEKL. CDR3 amino acids: CASSQDGASVYNEQFF. For the CDR3, the DNA is TGCGCCAGCAGCCAAGATGGGGCTAGCGTTTACAATGAGCAGTTCTTC.

The rearrangement uses TRBV11-2 and TRBJ2-1, with D unresolved. Germline assignment: CDR1 SGHAT and CDR2 FQNNGV. V was trimmed by 0 bases and J by 0 bases, leaving 9 bases between them. CDR3 length: 16 residues. The CDR3 is CASSLEGRSSYNEQFF. In DNA form, the CDR3 reads TGTGCCAGCAGCTTAGAGGGTCGGAGCTCCTACAATGAGCAGTTCTTC. The full variable domain, its missing parts supplied by reference TRBV11-2 and TRBJ2-1, is EAGVAQSPRYKIIEKRQSVAFWCNPISGHATLYWYQQILGQGPKLLIQFQNNGVVDDSQLPKDRFSAERLKGVDSTLKIQPAKLEDSAVYLCASSLEGRSSYNEQFFGPGTRLTVL.

In this sample, this clonotype turned up many times. The chain has TRBV27 and TRBJ1-5, with D maybe TRBD1 (5 bases). The CDR3 is made up of 12 amino acids. From germline, CDR1 is MNHEY and CDR2 SMNVEV (reference sequence). Trimming took off 6 bases at V and 4 bases at J, with 7 bases between the two ends. CDR3 amino acids: CASSPGNQPQHF. CDR3 DNA sequence: TGTGCCAGCAGCCCAGGGAATCAGCCCCAGCATTTT.